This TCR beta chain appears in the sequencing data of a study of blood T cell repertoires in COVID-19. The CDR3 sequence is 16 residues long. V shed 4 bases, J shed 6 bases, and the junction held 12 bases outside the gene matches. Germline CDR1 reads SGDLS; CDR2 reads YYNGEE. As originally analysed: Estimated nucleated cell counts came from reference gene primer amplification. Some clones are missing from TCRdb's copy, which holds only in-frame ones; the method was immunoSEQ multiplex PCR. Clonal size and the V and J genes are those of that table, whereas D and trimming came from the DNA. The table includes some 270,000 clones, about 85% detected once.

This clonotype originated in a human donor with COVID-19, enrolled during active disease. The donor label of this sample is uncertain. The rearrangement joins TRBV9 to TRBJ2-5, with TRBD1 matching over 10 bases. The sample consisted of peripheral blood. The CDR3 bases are TGTGCCAGCAGCCCAAAGGTGGGACAGGGGTTCCAGACCCAGTACTTC. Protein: CASSPKVGQGFQTQYF. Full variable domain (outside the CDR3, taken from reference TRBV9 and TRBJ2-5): DSGVTQTPKHLITATGQRVTLRCSPRSGDLSVYWYQQSLDQGLQFLIQYYNGEERAKGNILERFSAQQFPDLHSELNLSSLELGDSALYFCASSPKVGQGFQTQYFGPGTRLLVL.